This TCR beta chain was sequenced in a study of cytomegalovirus exposure and HLA in healthy donors. Broader study findings: Most of the CMV-associated TCR beta chains (in a later analysis) appeared to be HLA-restricted.

The germline V gene encodes CDR1 SGHDT and CDR2 YYEEEE. V lost 3 bases and J lost 3; bases outside the gene matches: 8. The CDR3 sequence is 15 residues long. As for this clone: Antigen unknown.

Use of 60 Vbeta and 13 Jbeta primers characterized the PCR. TCRdb's table, derived via immunoSEQ multiplex PCR, lists solely in-frame clones and lacks some. The sample yields about 120,000 clones, approximately 79% seen once. The gene calls are TRBV5-6 and TRBJ1-2; 7 bases agree with TRBD1. The sequenced material came from PBMCs. The sequence was collected from a man aged 30-40 years in good health and CMV-seropositive. The CDR3 reads CASSWRVGQDYGYTF. Written as DNA, the CDR3 is TGTGCCAGCAGCTGGAGGGTCGGACAGGACTATGGCTACACCTTC.